The 23 T cell receptor beta chains given below trace back to one sample, sequenced in a study of blood T cell repertoires in COVID-19 (dated by TCRdb to 2018 to 2021). Library construction relied on the immunoSEQ multiplex PCR assay. TCRdb provides this immuneACCESS table in a form limited to in-frame rearrangements. Some clones are lacking; in checked studies, under half of them reflect an unresolved V gene, and why the rest are absent is not known. The table for this sample lists more than 110,000 clones; less than 85% of them were counted only once. The top ten clones comprise 1.6% of the sample. What was sequenced was PBMCs or T cells enriched from blood (not recorded which). These receptors were taken from a woman between 18 and 29 years old who had been exposed to COVID-19.

V and J are TRBV7-9 and TRBJ1-2, with 9 bases that match TRBD1. CDR1 and CDR2 (germline): SEHNR, FQNEAQ (reference sequence). V lost 2 bases and J lost 5; bases outside the gene matches: 12. The CDR3 covers 17 residues. CDR3 DNA sequence: TGTGCCAGCAGCTTATCCCCGGGACAGGGTTTTTTGTATGGCTACACCTTC. It translates to CASSLSPGQGFLYGYTF.

V and J are TRBV27 and TRBJ2-3, with 11 bases matching TRBD1. Trimming cost V 6 bases and J 6 bases; bases outside gene matches: 8. The CDR3 runs 15 residues. Germline V gene lookup returns CDR1 MNHEY and CDR2 SMNVEV (reference sequence). CDR3 nucleotides: TGTGCCAGCAGCAAAAGGGACAGGGGGATGGATACGCAGTATTTT. Translating it yields CASSKRDRGMDTQYF.

As regards this clone: Other DNA variants within this sample encode the same CDR3. J is TRBJ1-1 and V is TRBV5-1, with D perhaps matching TRBD1 (6 bases). The CDR3 runs to 14 residues. Germline V gene sequence: CDR1 SGHRS, CDR2 YFSETQ. Trimming pared 0 bases from V and 0 bases from J, leaving 6 bases between. The CDR3 region has the DNA TGCGCCAGCAGCTTGGGGACAGTGAACACTGAAGCTTTCTTT. Encoded protein: CASSLGTVNTEAFF.

This clone came up a few times. This rearrangement joins TRBV7-9 to TRBJ1-1, with 11 bases that match TRBD1. The germline V gene encodes CDR1 SEHNR and CDR2 FQNEAQ (reference sequence). The trim removed 5 bases at V and 5 bases at J, leaving 16 bases unmatched. This CDR3 comprises 18 residues. The CDR3 DNA sequence: TGTGCCAGCAGCCCCTACGGGACAGGGGGATTATTAAGTACTGAAGCTTTCTTT. This gives the protein CASSPYGTGGLLSTEAFF.

The chain recombines TRBV18 with TRBJ1-6; 7 positions match TRBD1. After removal of 4 bases from V and 7 bases from J, the junction contained 7 bases not matched to a gene. The CDR3 extends over 15 amino acids. The germline gives CDR1 KGHSH, CDR2 LQKENI. CDR3 region: CASSQGTDLNSPLHF. CDR3 nucleotide sequence: TGTGCCAGCTCACAGGGGACAGACCTAAATTCACCCCTCCACTTT. Using reference TRBV18 and TRBJ1-6 for the parts outside the CDR3, the full variable domain is NAGVMQNPRHLVRRRGQEARLRCSPMKGHSHVYWYRQLPEEGLKFMVYLQKENIIDESGMPKERFSAEFPKEGPSILRIQQVVRGDSAAYFCASSQGTDLNSPLHFGNGTRLTVT.

The CDR3 loop reads CASSLLSEQFF. As DNA, the CDR3 is TGTGCCAGCAGCCTTCTATCGGAGCAGTTCTTC. The J gene is TRBJ2-1, the V gene TRBV27; unclear D gene. With 6 bases removed from V and 10 bases from J, the gap between germline ends came to 10 bases. This CDR3 contains 11 residues. Looked up from germline, CDR1 is MNHEY and CDR2 is SMNVEV (reference sequence).

This clone came up a few times. V gene TRBV24-1 combines with J gene TRBJ2-7; 7 nucleotides line up with TRBD2. CDR1 is KGHDR, CDR2 SFDVKD, per germline. V shed 4 bases and J 6 bases; nucleotides not matched to a gene: 8. This CDR3 has 14 amino acids. The CDR3 DNA reads TGTGCCACCAGTGAACGTACGAGGGAGGGCGAGCAGTACTTC. As protein: CATSERTREGEQYF.

This chain uses TRBV15 with TRBJ2-7; TRBD1 aligns across 8 bases. Trimming at V came to 1 base and at J to 6 bases, leaving 20 bases not matched to a gene. The CDR3 consists of 19 residues. Looked up from germline, CDR1 is LNHNV and CDR2 is YYDKDF (reference sequence). CDR3: CATSRVDSSRDRIPGEQYF. DNA for the CDR3: TGTGCCACCAGCAGAGTAGATTCATCCCGGGACAGGATCCCTGGCGAGCAGTACTTC.

The chain is built from TRBV27 and TRBJ1-1; TRBD1 agrees at 7 bases. V gave up 6 bases and J gave up 6 bases; unmatched junction bases: 7. The CDR3 is 13 amino acids. CDR1 and CDR2 from the germline V gene are MNHEY and SMNVEV (reference sequence). In nucleotides, the CDR3 is TGTGCCAGCAGAGGTGGGACAGAGGCTGAAGCTTTCTTT. Its protein is CASRGGTEAEAFF.

This chain uses TRBV10-3 with TRBJ1-1, with 8 bases matching TRBD1. This CDR3 comprises 16 residues. With 8 bases clipped from V and 7 bases from J, the junction kept 18 bases outside the gene matches. From germline, CDR1 is ENHRY and CDR2 SYGVKD. Here the CDR3 DNA reads TGTGCCATCTCCCCCGGAGGGGGGGCAGGGGGCAGTGAAGCTTTCTTT. This gives the protein CAISPGGGAGGSEAFF.

The V call is TRBV4-1, the J call TRBJ2-1; 7 bases are shared with TRBD2. The germline V gene encodes CDR1 MGHRA and CDR2 YSYEKL. The CDR3 is 12 residues long. J lost 11 bases, V lost 1 base, and 2 bases had no gene match. CDR3 region: CASSQGGGKQFF. For the CDR3, the DNA is TGCGCCAGCAGCCAAGGCGGGGGTAAGCAGTTCTTC.

The V call is TRBV15, the J call TRBJ1-2; perhaps TRBD1 as D (5 bases). The germline V gene has CDR1 LNHNV and CDR2 YYDKDF (reference sequence). The CDR3 is 13 residues long. V was cut by 0 bases and J by 7 bases, with 9 bases left in between. CDR3 DNA sequence: TGTGCCACCAGCAGAGAAGGGGCGGCTGGCTACACCTTC. This encodes CATSREGAAGYTF.

This clone was found a few times. Different DNA sequences within this sample yield the same CDR3. The rearrangement joins TRBV7-9 to TRBJ1-5; 9 nucleotides agree with TRBD1. The CDR3 loop spans 14 amino acids. V lost 5 bases, J lost 6 bases, and 5 bases stayed unmatched. Per the germline V gene, CDR1 is SEHNR and CDR2 is FQNEAQ (reference sequence). CDR3 nucleotide sequence: TGTGCCAGCAGCCCTACAGGGGGCGGTCAGCCCCAGCATTTT. Its translation: CASSPTGGGQPQHF.

The V and J genes are TRBV2 and TRBJ1-2; no definite D call. This CDR3 has 12 amino acids. V gave up 6 bases and J gave up 5 bases, with 10 bases separating them. The germline gives CDR1 SNHLY, CDR2 FYNNEI. In nucleotides, the CDR3 is TGTGCCAGCAGGTTTTCCGCGTATGGCTACACCTTC. Translated: CASRFSAYGYTF.

In this sample, this clone is medium-sized (0.01 to 0.1%). The rearrangement joins TRBV10-3 to TRBJ1-5; D ambiguous. The CDR3 totals 13 residues. Trimming took 3 bases from V and 0 from J, leaving 3 bases between them. Germline loops: CDR1 ENHRY, CDR2 SYGVKD. The chain's CDR3 is CAISDISNQPQHF. In DNA form, the CDR3 reads TGTGCCATCAGTGACATTAGCAATCAGCCCCAGCATTTT.

The chain has TRBV7-9 and TRBJ2-1, with 8 positions matching TRBD2. Germline assignment: CDR1 SEHNR and CDR2 FQNEAQ (reference sequence). This CDR3 has 15 amino acids. After removal of 2 bases from V and 13 bases from J, the junction contained 13 bases not matched to a gene. CDR3 nucleotides: TGTGCCAGCAGCTTACAGTGGACTAGCCCCGGGGTCCAGTTCTTC. Its translation: CASSLQWTSPGVQFF.

The genes are TRBV7-3 and TRBJ1-5, with 9 bases identical to TRBD1. The J segment lost 2 bases and the V segment lost 5 bases, leaving 7 bases of the junction unmatched. The CDR3 runs to 16 residues. Germline V gene sequence: CDR1 SGHTA, CDR2 FQGTGA. Here the CDR3 reads CASSRDRDKGNQPQHF. The CDR3 DNA sequence: TGTGCCAGCAGCCGGGACAGGGATAAAGGCAATCAGCCCCAGCATTTT.

The gene calls are TRBV28 and TRBJ2-2; a weak D match, TRBD2 (6 bases). This CDR3 is built from 15 residues. Germline CDR1 MDHEN, CDR2 SYDVKM. The V and J ends lost 4 bases and 4 bases respectively, with 13 bases between them. CDR3 protein: CASSWPGTLTGELFF. The CDR3 region has the DNA TGTGCCAGCAGTTGGCCCGGGACTCTCACCGGGGAGCTGTTTTTT.

There are many counts of this clone. The chain combines TRBV19 with TRBJ1-2, with D uncertain. CDR1 LNHDA and CDR2 SQIVND come from the germline V gene (reference sequence). The CDR3 is made up of 12 amino acids. V dropped 5 bases and J dropped 7 bases, with 11 bases sitting between them. In nucleotides, the CDR3 is TGTGCCAGTAGTGCGGGAAGCTTTGGCTACACCTTC. It specifies CASSAGSFGYTF. The entire variable domain, with the rest obtained from reference TRBV19 and TRBJ1-2, is as follows: DGGITQSPKYLFRKEGQNVTLSCEQNLNHDAMYWYRQDPGQGLRLIYYSQIVNDFQKGDIAEGYSVSREKKESFPLTVTSAQKNPTAFYLCASSAGSFGYTFGSGTRLTVV.

This sequence joins TRBV2 and TRBJ2-1, with 8 bases that match TRBD2. The V gene's germline CDR1 is SNHLY and CDR2 FYNNEI. Germline trimming cut 6 bases from V and 5 bases from J; bases unmatched to any gene: 9. The CDR3 extends over 15 amino acids. Here the CDR3 reads CASRTSGSSDNEQFF. The CDR3 coding sequence is TGTGCCAGCAGGACCAGCGGGAGTTCTGACAATGAGCAGTTCTTC.

A few counts support this clone. J is TRBJ2-7 and V is TRBV19; 10 nucleotides align to TRBD2. CDR1 is LNHDA and CDR2 is SQIVND in the germline V gene (reference sequence). J lost 0 bases, V lost 3 bases, and 2 bases had no gene match. The CDR3 runs 15 residues. CDR3 sequence reads: CASSISSGSSYEQYF. CDR3 nucleotide sequence: TGTGCCAGTAGTATCTCTAGCGGGAGCTCCTACGAGCAGTACTTC.

The chain couples TRBV6-5 to TRBJ2-2, with D tentatively TRBD2 (6 bases). Trimming removed 5 bases from V and 7 bases from J, with 17 bases in between. The CDR3 contains 15 residues. The germline gives CDR1 MNHEY, CDR2 SVGAGI. The CDR3 is CASSPLGGSGGELFF. The DNA of the CDR3 is TGTGCCAGCAGTCCCCTTGGAGGGAGCGGCGGGGAGCTGTTTTTT.

The chain joins TRBV12-5 to TRBJ1-6; D gene ambiguous. This CDR3 region has 13 residues. Per the germline V gene, CDR1 is LGHNT and CDR2 is FRNRAP. Trimming took 3 bases from V and 9 from J, leaving 9 bases between them. CDR3 nucleotide sequence: TGTGCTAGTGGTTTCAGGTCGAGTTCACCCCTCCACTTT. It specifies CASGFRSSSPLHF.